This T cell receptor beta chain was profiled in a study of blood T cells in healthy people across ages. This clonotype was seen more than once but under ten times. The junction had 2 bases not matched to a gene; V was cut back by 4 bases and J by 3 bases. The CDR3 is made up of 13 amino acids. Per the germline V gene, CDR1 is KGHSH and CDR2 is LQKENI. With a J-beta primer mix and a sample-barcoded 5' primer, a second PCR ran roughly 6 to 12 cycles. TCRdb re-analysed the 5' RACE reads in MiXCR, keeping a single row per CDR3 protein. In the table there are more than 700,000 distinct CDR3 sequences, around half of which are singletons.

The receptor comes from a man of 80 years or more in good health. This sequence joins TRBV18 and TRBJ2-5, with TRBD1 identical over 7 bases. The sample comprised blood. The CDR3 loop is CASSRGQEETQYF. The CDR3, as DNA: TGTGCCAGCTCACGCGGACAGGAAGAGACCCAGTACTTC.